The clone carrying this TCR beta chain appeared a few times. The entry originates in a study of blood T cell repertoires in COVID-19. Study as a whole: Acute and convalescent COVID-19 samples came from the United States, Italy and Spain. T cells, B-cell-depleted T cells, or PBMCs supplied cDNA or gDNA.

CDR1 and CDR2 from the germline V gene are SEHNR and FQNEAQ (reference sequence). The CDR3 contains 15 residues. V was cut by 5 bases and J by 3 bases, with 14 bases left in between. In the original workflow: Reference gene primer amplification in the assay estimated nucleated cell counts. The table came from immunoSEQ multiplex PCR; TCRdb's copy has only in-frame clones and leaves some out. V and J calls and clone size follow that table, whereas D and trimming were derived from the DNA. The sample lists over 80,000 clones; about 91% were seen once. The chain recombines TRBV7-9 with TRBJ1-3; D remains ambiguous. Material: peripheral blood. The TCR sequence derives from a human donor with active COVID-19. The donor label of this sample is uncertain. The CDR3: CASSAGRYSGNTIYF. The CDR3 DNA follows: TGTGCCAGCAGCGCGGGTCGGTACAGTGGAAACACCATATATTTT.